These 15 T cell receptor beta chains were all obtained from the same sample, sequenced in a study of cytomegalovirus exposure and HLA in healthy donors. Libraries were prepared by immunoSEQ multiplex PCR; TCRdb keeps only in-frame clonotypes and omits some of them. The sample includes around 250,000 clones, about 90% seen only once; the top ten take around 3.1%. The sample was PBMCs. These TCRs come from a woman aged 30 to 39 in good health and CMV-seronegative.

The V call is TRBV27, the J call TRBJ2-7, with 10 bases identical to TRBD2. CDR1 and CDR2 (germline): MNHEY, SMNVEV (reference sequence). With V trimmed by 6 bases and J by 3 bases, 5 bases remained unmatched. There are 14 residues in the CDR3. The CDR3 region is CASSLAGDGYEQYF. The CDR3 nucleotides are TGTGCCAGCAGCCTAGCGGGAGACGGCTACGAGCAGTACTTC.

The gene calls are TRBV7-2 and TRBJ2-3; possibly TRBD1 for D (5 bases). The V end was cut by 2 bases, the J end by 3 bases, with 21 bases between. The CDR3 contains 18 residues. CDR1 is SGHTA and CDR2 is FQGNSA in the germline V gene. CDR3 loop: CASSLWVGQGAGTDTQYF. The CDR3 DNA is TGTGCCAGCAGCTTATGGGTTGGGCAGGGTGCCGGTACAGATACGCAGTATTTT. The full variable domain, completed using reference TRBV7-2 and TRBJ2-3, is GAGVSQSPSNKVTEKGKDVELRCDPISGHTALYWYRQSLGQGLEFLIYFQGNSAPDKSGLPSDRFSAERTGGSVSTLTIQRTQQEDSAVYLCASSLWVGQGAGTDTQYFGPGTRLTVL.

Concerning this clone: Compared with germline, one end of the junction differs, possibly owing to a read error. J is TRBJ2-1 and V is TRBV5-4; 7 nucleotides match TRBD2. CDR1 and CDR2 from the germline V gene are SGHNT and YYREEE (reference sequence). The CDR3 extends over 17 amino acids. The CDR3 loop is CATSSPSGEGDYNEQFF. The CDR3 DNA reads as TGTGCCACCAGCTCCCCCAGTGGGGAGGGTGACTACAATGAGCAGTTCTTC.

This clone has only one observation. The CDR3 DNA reads as TGTGCCAGCCGTGCGGGACAGGGGCCTGGAAACACCATATATTTT. It encodes CASRAGQGPGNTIYF. V gene TRBV18 combines with J gene TRBJ1-3; 10 positions agree with TRBD1. V shed 8 bases and J 2 bases; nucleotides not matched to a gene: 6. CDR1 is KGHSH and CDR2 is LQKENI in the germline V gene. The CDR3 is made up of 15 amino acids.

V usage is TRBV29-1 and J usage is TRBJ1-2; D might be TRBD1 (5 bases). The germline V gene encodes CDR1 SQVTM and CDR2 ANQGSEA. Trimming cost V 6 bases and J 6 bases, with 17 bases left between them. This CDR3 comprises 13 residues. For the CDR3, the DNA is TGCAGCGTGGGCGAAGGGGATTTTGATGGCTACACCTTC. It codes for CSVGEGDFDGYTF. The full variable domain, in which reference TRBV29-1 and TRBJ1-2 provide the parts outside the CDR3, is SAVISQKPSRDICQRGTSLTIQCQVDSQVTMMFWYRQQPGQSLTLIATANQGSEATYESGFVIDKFPISRPNLTFSTLTVSNMSPEDSSIYLCSVGEGDFDGYTFGSGTRLTVV.

This chain joins TRBV7-9 and TRBJ2-7, with 8 bases that match TRBD2. Looked up from germline, CDR1 is SEHNR and CDR2 is FQNEAQ (reference sequence). The trim removed 7 bases at V and 6 bases at J, leaving 11 bases unmatched. The CDR3 contains 14 residues. CDR3 protein: CASIGSGGRGEQYF. CDR3 sequence (DNA): TGTGCCAGCATCGGATCGGGGGGGCGAGGCGAGCAGTACTTC.

V gene TRBV27 combines with J gene TRBJ1-1; TRBD1 is a possible D gene (5 bases). V was pared by 6 bases and J by 4 bases, with 15 bases between. Per germline, CDR1 MNHEY and CDR2 SMNVEV (reference sequence). This CDR3 spans 14 amino acids. The CDR3 reads CASRLAGGGTEAFF. For the CDR3, the DNA is TGTGCCAGCAGACTGGCGGGGGGAGGCACTGAAGCTTTCTTT.

V is TRBV7-9 and J is TRBJ2-1; D perhaps matches TRBD2 (6 bases). The CDR3 length is 14 residues. Germline V lookup: CDR1 SEHNR, CDR2 FQNEAQ (reference sequence). V dropped 0 bases and J dropped 4 bases, with 7 bases sitting between them. The CDR3 reads CASSLAAGYNEQFF. DNA for the CDR3: TGTGCCAGCAGCTTAGCGGCGGGATACAATGAGCAGTTCTTC.

The CDR3 is CASSPYPRIPGNQPQHF. CDR3 nucleotide sequence: TGTGCCAGCAGTCCATACCCCAGAATACCCGGCAATCAGCCCCAGCATTTT. This rearrangement joins TRBV27 to TRBJ1-5; D is uncertain. Germline CDR1 reads MNHEY; CDR2 reads SMNVEV (reference sequence). V was shortened by 5 bases and J by 2 bases, with 19 bases between the two germline ends. The CDR3 consists of 17 residues.

The genes are TRBV11-3 and TRBJ2-1, with a possible D match to TRBD2 (5 bases). The germline gives CDR1 SGHNT, CDR2 YENEEA. Trimming removed 1 base from V and 15 bases from J, with 10 bases in between. This CDR3 comprises 11 residues. This CDR3 reads CASSLGGDLFF. The CDR3 DNA follows: TGTGCCAGCAGCTTAGGGGGAGACCTGTTCTTC.

This chain links TRBV2 with TRBJ2-2; D remains unclear. The CDR3 is 18 amino acids. The V gene's germline CDR1 is SNHLY and CDR2 FYNNEI. V lost 1 base and J 6 bases, leaving 21 bases between the germline ends. The DNA of the CDR3 is TGTGCCAGCAGTGAAGTGCGCGTGGGTCAGTCTGCTGCCGGGGAGCTGTTTTTT. Translating it yields CASSEVRVGQSAAGELFF.

The chain employs TRBV16 and TRBJ1-1; perhaps TRBD1 as D (5 bases). This CDR3 has 14 residues. Trimming shortened V by 0 bases and J by 5 bases, and 10 bases separated the two germline ends. CDR1 is KGHSY, CDR2 FQNENV, per germline. The DNA of the CDR3 is TGTGCCAGCAGCCAATCCCTTGGGGGGACTGAAGCTTTCTTT. Its protein is CASSQSLGGTEAFF.

The chain recombines TRBV25-1 with TRBJ2-3, with D possibly called TRBD1 or TRBD2 (7 bases each). Germline loops: CDR1 MGHDK, CDR2 SYGVNS. The V end lost 5 bases, the J end lost 0 bases, and 21 bases lay between the germline ends. The length of the CDR3 is 18 residues. This chain's CDR3 is CASSPRGAQGESTDTQYF. CDR3 DNA sequence: TGTGCCAGCAGTCCTCGGGGGGCCCAGGGGGAAAGCACAGATACGCAGTATTTT.

This sequence joins TRBV28 and TRBJ1-1; D perhaps matches TRBD1 (5 bases). The CDR3 loop spans 16 amino acids. Germline loops: CDR1 MDHEN, CDR2 SYDVKM. With 6 bases removed from V and 0 bases from J, the gap between germline ends came to 17 bases. CDR3 DNA: TGTGCCAGCAGCTCCATTTTCACAGGCATGAACACTGAAGCTTTCTTT. It encodes CASSSIFTGMNTEAFF. Looking up the rest from reference TRBV28 and TRBJ1-1 gives the full variable domain: DVKVTQSSRYLVKRTGEKVFLECVQDMDHENMFWYRQDPGLGLRLIYFSYDVKMKEKGDIPEGYSVSREKKERFSLILESASTNQTSMYLCASSSIFTGMNTEAFFGQGTRLTVV.

This clone was observed a few times. This chain links TRBV18 with TRBJ2-7; 11 bases align to TRBD2. Germline V gene lookup returns CDR1 KGHSH and CDR2 LQKENI. J lost 4 bases, V lost 3 bases, and 5 bases had no gene match. The CDR3 consists of 15 residues. In nucleotides, the CDR3 is TGTGCCAGCTCACCTAGCGGGAGGGCCGGGTACGAGCAGTACTTC. Encoded protein: CASSPSGRAGYEQYF.